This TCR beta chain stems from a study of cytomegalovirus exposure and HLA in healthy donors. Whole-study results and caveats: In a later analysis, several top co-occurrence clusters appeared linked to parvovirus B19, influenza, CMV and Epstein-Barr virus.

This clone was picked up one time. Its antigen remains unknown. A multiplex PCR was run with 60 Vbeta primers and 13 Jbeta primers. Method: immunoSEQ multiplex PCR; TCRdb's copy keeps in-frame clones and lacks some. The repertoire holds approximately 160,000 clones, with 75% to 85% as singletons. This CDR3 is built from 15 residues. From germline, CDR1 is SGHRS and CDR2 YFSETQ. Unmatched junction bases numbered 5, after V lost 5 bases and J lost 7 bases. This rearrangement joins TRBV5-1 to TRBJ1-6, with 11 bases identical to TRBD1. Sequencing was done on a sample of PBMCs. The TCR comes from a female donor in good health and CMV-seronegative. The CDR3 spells CASSPGTGGNSPLHF. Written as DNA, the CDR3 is TGCGCCAGCAGTCCAGGGACAGGGGGGAATTCACCCCTCCACTTT. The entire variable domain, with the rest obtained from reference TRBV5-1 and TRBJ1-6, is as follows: KAGVTQTPRYLIKTRGQQVTLSCSPISGHRSVSWYQQTPGQGLQFLFEYFSETQRNKGNFPGRFSGRQFSNSRSEMNVSTLELGDSALYLCASSPGTGGNSPLHFGNGTRLTVT.